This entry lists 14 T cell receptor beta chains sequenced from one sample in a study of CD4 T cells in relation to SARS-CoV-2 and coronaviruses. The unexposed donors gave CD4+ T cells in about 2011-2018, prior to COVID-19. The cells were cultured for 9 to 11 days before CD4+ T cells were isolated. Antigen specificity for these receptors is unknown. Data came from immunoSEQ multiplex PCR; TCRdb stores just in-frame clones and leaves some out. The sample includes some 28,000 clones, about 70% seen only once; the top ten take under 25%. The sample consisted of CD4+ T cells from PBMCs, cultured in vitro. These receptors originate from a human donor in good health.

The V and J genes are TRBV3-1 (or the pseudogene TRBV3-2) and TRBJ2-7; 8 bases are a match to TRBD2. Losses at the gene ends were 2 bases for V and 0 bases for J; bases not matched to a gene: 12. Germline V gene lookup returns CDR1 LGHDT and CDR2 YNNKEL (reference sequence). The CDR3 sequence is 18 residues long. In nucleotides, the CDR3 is TGTGCCAGCAGCCAACCTCCGTCGGGACTAGGTCGCTCCTACGAGCAGTACTTC. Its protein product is CASSQPPSGLGRSYEQYF.

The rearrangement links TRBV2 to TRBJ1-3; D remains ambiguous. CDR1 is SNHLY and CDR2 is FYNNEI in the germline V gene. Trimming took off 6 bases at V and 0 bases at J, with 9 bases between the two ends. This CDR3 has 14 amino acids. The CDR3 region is CASRDGLSGNTIYF. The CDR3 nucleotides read TGTGCCAGCAGGGACGGGCTCTCTGGAAACACCATATATTTT.

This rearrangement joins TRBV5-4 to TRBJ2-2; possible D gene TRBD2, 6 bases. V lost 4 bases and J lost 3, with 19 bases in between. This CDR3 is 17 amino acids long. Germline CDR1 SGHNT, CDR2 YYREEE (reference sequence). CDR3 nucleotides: TGTGCCAGCAGCCCGAGGGTGGCTAGCGCTGACACCGGGGAGCTGTTTTTT. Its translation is CASSPRVASADTGELFF.

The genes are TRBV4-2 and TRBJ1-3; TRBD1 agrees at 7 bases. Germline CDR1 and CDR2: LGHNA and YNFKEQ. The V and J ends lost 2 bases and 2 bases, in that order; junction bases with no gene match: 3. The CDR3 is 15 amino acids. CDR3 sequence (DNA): TGTGCCAGCAGCCAACCGGGGACAGCTGGAAACACCATATATTTT. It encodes CASSQPGTAGNTIYF.

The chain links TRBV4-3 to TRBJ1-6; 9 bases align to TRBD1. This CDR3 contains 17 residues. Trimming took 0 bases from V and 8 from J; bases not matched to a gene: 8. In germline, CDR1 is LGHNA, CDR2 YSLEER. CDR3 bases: TGCGCCAGCAGCCAAGATCCCACCGGGACAGGGTATTCACCCCTCCACTTT. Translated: CASSQDPTGTGYSPLHF.

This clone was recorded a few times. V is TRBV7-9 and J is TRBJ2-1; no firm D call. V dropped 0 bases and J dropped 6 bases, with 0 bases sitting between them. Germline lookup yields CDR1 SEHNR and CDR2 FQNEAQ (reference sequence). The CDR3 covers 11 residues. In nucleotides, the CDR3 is TGTGCCAGCAGCTTAGCCAATGAGCAGTTCTTC. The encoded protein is CASSLANEQFF.

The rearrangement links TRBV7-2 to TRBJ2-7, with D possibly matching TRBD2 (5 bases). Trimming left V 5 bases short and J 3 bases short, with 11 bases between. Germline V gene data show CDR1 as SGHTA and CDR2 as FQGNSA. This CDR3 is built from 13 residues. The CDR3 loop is CASSPAGGYEQYF. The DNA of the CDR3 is TGTGCCAGCAGCCCGGCAGGAGGCTACGAGCAGTACTTC.

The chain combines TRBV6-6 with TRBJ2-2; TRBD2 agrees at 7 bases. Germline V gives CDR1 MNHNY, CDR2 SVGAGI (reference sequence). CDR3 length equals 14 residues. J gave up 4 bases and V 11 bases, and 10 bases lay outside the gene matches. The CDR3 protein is CAGSGLGPTGELFF. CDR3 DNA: TGTGCCGGTAGCGGGTTGGGCCCCACCGGGGAGCTGTTTTTT.

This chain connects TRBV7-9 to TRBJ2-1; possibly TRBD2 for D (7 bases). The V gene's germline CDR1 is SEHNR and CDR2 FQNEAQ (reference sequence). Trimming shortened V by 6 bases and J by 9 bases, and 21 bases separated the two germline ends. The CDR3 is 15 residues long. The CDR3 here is CASSGGVGLQGEQFF. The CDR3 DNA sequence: TGTGCCAGCAGTGGGGGGGTGGGACTACAGGGTGAGCAGTTCTTC.

The CDR3 reads CASIQGTGYTDTQYF. The CDR3 bases are TGCGCCAGCATCCAGGGGACAGGCTACACAGATACGCAGTATTTT. The chain carries TRBV5-1 and TRBJ2-3; 8 bases match TRBD1. V was clipped by 6 bases and J by 2 bases; unmatched bases: 8. Germline values: CDR1 SGHRS, CDR2 YFSETQ. This CDR3 contains 15 residues.

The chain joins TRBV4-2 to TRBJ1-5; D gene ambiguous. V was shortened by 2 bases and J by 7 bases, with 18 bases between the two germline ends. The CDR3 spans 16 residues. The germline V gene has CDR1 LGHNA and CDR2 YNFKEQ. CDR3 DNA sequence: TGTGCCAGCAGCCAAATGGCTGCCGTAGCGGGCCAGCCCCAGCATTTT. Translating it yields CASSQMAAVAGQPQHF.

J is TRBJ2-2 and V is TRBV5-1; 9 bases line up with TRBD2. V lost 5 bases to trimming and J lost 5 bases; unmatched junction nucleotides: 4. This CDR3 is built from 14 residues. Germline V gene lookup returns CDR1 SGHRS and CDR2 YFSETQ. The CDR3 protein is CASRGSGSTGELFF. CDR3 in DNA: TGCGCCAGCAGAGGTAGCGGGAGTACCGGGGAGCTGTTTTTT.

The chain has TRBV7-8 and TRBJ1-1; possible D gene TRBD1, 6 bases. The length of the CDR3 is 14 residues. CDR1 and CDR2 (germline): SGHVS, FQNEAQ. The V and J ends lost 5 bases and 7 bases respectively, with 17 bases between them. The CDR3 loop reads CASSLTWGLGEAFF. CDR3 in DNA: TGTGCCAGCAGCCTAACCTGGGGGCTAGGTGAAGCTTTCTTT.

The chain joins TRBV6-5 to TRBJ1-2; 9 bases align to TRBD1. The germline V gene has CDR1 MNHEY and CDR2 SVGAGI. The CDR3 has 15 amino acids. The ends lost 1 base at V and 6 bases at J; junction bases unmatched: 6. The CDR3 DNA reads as TGTGCCAGCAGTTACTTGGGACAGGGAGGAAATGGCTACACCTTC. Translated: CASSYLGQGGNGYTF.